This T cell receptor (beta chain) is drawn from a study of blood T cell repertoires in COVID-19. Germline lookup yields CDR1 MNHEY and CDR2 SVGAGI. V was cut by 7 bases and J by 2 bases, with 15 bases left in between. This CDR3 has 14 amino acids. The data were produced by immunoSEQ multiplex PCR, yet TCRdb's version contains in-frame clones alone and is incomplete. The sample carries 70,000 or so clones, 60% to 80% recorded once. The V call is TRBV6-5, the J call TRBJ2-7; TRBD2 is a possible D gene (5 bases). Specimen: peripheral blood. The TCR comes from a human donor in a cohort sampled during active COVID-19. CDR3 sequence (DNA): TGTGCCAGCAAACTTTACCAGGAGGCCTACGAGCAGTACTTC. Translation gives CASKLYQEAYEQYF.